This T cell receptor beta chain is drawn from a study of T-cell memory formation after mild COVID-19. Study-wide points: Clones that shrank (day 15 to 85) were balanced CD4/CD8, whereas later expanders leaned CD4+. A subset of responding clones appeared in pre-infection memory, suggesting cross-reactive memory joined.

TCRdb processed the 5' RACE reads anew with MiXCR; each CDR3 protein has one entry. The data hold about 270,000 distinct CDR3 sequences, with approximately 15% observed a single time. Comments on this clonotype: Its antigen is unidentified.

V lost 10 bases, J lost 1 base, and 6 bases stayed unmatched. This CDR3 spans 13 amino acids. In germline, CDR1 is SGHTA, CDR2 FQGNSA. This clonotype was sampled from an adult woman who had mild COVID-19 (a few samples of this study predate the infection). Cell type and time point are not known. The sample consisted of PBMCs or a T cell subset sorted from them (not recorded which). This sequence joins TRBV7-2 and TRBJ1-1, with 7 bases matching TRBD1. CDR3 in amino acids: CATRDRSNTEAFF. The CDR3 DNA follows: TGTGCCACCCGGGACAGATCGAACACTGAAGCTTTCTTT.